These T cell receptor beta chains were read from a single sample in a study of beta chain features in type 1 diabetes. Generated by immunoSEQ multiplex PCR, the TCRdb table keeps only in-frame clones and is missing some. This table has 150,000 to 190,000 clones, about 7.3% appearing once. The sample taken for sequencing was central memory CD4+ T cells from blood. Receptors were obtained from a man younger than 30 in good health. Both conserved end residues are part of each CDR3. D genes are given only for firm matches. Clone size is given for some rows only: seen once, a few or many times, or a class if the clone is expanded.

j_call,v_call,d_call,clone_size,cdr3_nt,cdr3_aa
TRBJ1-1,TRBV4-2,TRBD1,-,TGTGCCAGCAGCCCCCTGGACAGGTCGAACACTGAAGCTTTCTTT,CASSPLDRSNTEAFF
TRBJ2-7,TRBV11-2,TRBD2,-,TGTGCCAGCAGCTTAGGCGGGGGCTCCTACGAGCAGTACTTC,CASSLGGGSYEQYF
TRBJ1-5,TRBV4-1,TRBD1,-,TGCGCCAGCAGCCCTCAACAGGGGCGTAGCAATCAGCCCCAGCATTTT,CASSPQQGRSNQPQHF
TRBJ2-2,TRBV10-3,-,-,TGTGCCATCAGTGAGGAACAGGGCTACACCGGGGAGCTGTTTTTT,CAISEEQGYTGELFF
TRBJ2-7,TRBV5-1,TRBD1,many,TGCGCCAGCAGCCCGGGACAGGGGGCGGACGAGCAGTACTTC,CASSPGQGADEQYF
TRBJ1-2,TRBV6-1,-,-,TGTGCCAGCAGTGCCTATTGGCGGTCAGTGAACTATGGCTACACCTTC,CASSAYWRSVNYGYTF
TRBJ2-7,TRBV28,-,many,TGTGCCAGTGGGGGGTTGTTTGTTGAGCAGTACTTC,CASGGLFVEQYF
TRBJ2-2,TRBV5-1,TRBD1,few,TGCGCCAGCAGCTTGGATTCAGGGGGCCCCGGGGAGCTGTTTTTT,CASSLDSGGPGELFF
TRBJ2-4,TRBV9,TRBD2,few,TGTGCCAGCAGCGGTAGCGGGGTCAAAAACATTCAGTACTTC,CASSGSGVKNIQYF
TRBJ2-1,TRBV9,-,few,TGTGCCAGCAGCGTAGACCTAGCGAATGAGCAGTTCTTC,CASSVDLANEQFF
TRBJ2-6,TRBV7-8,-,few,TGTGCCAGCAGCTCCTTACACTCTGGGGCCAACGTCCTGACTTTC,CASSSLHSGANVLTF
TRBJ1-1,TRBV7-9,-,many,TGTGCCAGCAGCTTGGACTTAACTAACACTGAAGCTTTCTTT,CASSLDLTNTEAFF
TRBJ1-4,TRBV28,TRBD1,few,TGTGCCAGCAGTGGGACAGGCGGATGGGAAAAACTGTTTTTT,CASSGTGGWEKLFF
TRBJ1-1,TRBV7-2,-,few,TGTGCCAGCAGCCAAACTCGAACTGAAGCTTTCTTT,CASSQTRTEAFF
TRBJ2-1,TRBV5-1,-,-,TGCGCCAGCACTTCACGCGGGGTTACCTACAATGAGCAGTTCTTC,CASTSRGVTYNEQFF
TRBJ2-2,TRBV7-2,-,few,TGTGCCAGCAGCTTCGTGGCAGGGCGGGGCGGGGAGCTGTTTTTT,CASSFVAGRGGELFF
TRBJ2-7,TRBV27,TRBD1,-,TGTGCCAGCAGCAAACCTGACAGGGGTTCCGAGCAGTACTTC,CASSKPDRGSEQYF
TRBJ1-2,TRBV11-2,-,-,TGTGCCAGCAGCCCCCTAGGCTATGGCTACACCTTC,CASSPLGYGYTF
TRBJ2-4,TRBV28,TRBD1,many,TGTGCCAGCAGTTTTAACAGGGGAATGGGTGTAGACATTCAGTACTTC,CASSFNRGMGVDIQYF
TRBJ1-5,TRBV28,-,few,TGTGCCAGCAGTCACAACGCGGGTTATCAGCCCCAGCATTTT,CASSHNAGYQPQHF
TRBJ2-5,TRBV7-2,-,few,TGTGCCAGCAGCTTAGACCGAGTCTGGGAGACCCAGTACTTC,CASSLDRVWETQYF
TRBJ2-4,TRBV7-9,TRBD2,-,TGTGCCAGCAGCCAAAGAGCGGGAGTATCCAAAAACATTCAGTACTTC,CASSQRAGVSKNIQYF
TRBJ2-5,TRBV5-1,-,-,TGCGCCAGCAGCTGGGCGTACCAAGAGACCCAGTACTTC,CASSWAYQETQYF
TRBJ2-1,TRBV7-2,-,few,TGTGCCAGCAGTCCCGACAGATTTTACAATGAGCAGTTCTTC,CASSPDRFYNEQFF
TRBJ1-3,TRBV11-2,TRBD1,few,TGTGCCAGCAGCTTAGACCGACAGGGGGCTGGAAACACCATATATTTT,CASSLDRQGAGNTIYF
TRBJ2-1,TRBV4-3,-,-,TGCGCCAGCAGCCAAGGTCCGCACTACCAAGGGCGGGATGAGCAGTTCTTC,CASSQGPHYQGRDEQFF
TRBJ1-2,TRBV11-2,-,many,TGTGCCAGCAGCTTAGATAGCCCAGGGGCTAACTATGGCTACACCTTC,CASSLDSPGANYGYTF
TRBJ2-1,TRBV29-1,TRBD2,-,TGCAGCGTTGTTTTTTTAGCGGGAGGCGGTGGGTACAATGAGCAGTTCTTC,CSVVFLAGGGGYNEQFF
TRBJ2-3,TRBV5-1,TRBD1,-,TGCGCCAGCAGCCCGGGACAGCCCACAGATACGCAGTATTTT,CASSPGQPTDTQYF
TRBJ2-3,TRBV6-5,TRBD2,-,TGTGCCAGCAGATTAGCGGGAGGTTACGATACGCAGTATTTT,CASRLAGGYDTQYF
TRBJ2-5,TRBV14,TRBD1,-,TGTGCCAGCAGCCCGATTCGTGGACAGGGTGGGACCCAGTACTTC,CASSPIRGQGGTQYF
TRBJ2-2,TRBV27,TRBD2,few,TGTGCCAGCAGTTCAAAGCGGGAGTCGGTCGGGGAGCTGTTTTTT,CASSSKRESVGELFF
TRBJ1-4,TRBV11-2,TRBD1,-,TGTGCCAGCAGCTCCGGGACAGGGAGTGAAAAACTGTTTTTT,CASSSGTGSEKLFF
TRBJ1-1,TRBV6-1,-,few,TGTGCCAGCAATGGAGTCTTGAACACTGAAGCTTTCTTT,CASNGVLNTEAFF
TRBJ2-7,TRBV28,-,-,TGTGCCAGCAGTTTTCCTATATTCCCCTACGAGCAGTACTTC,CASSFPIFPYEQYF
TRBJ1-2,TRBV4-2,TRBD1,-,TGTGCCAGCAGCCAAGATCACCCGGGACAGGGGTTTGGCTACACCTTC,CASSQDHPGQGFGYTF
TRBJ2-7,TRBV27,-,few,TGTGCCAGCAGTCCCCGCTTAGGCCAGGGCTACGAGCAGTACTTC,CASSPRLGQGYEQYF
TRBJ1-6,TRBV19,-,-,TGTGCCAGCCGCCACGGGGGAGATAGTAATTCACCCCTCCACTTT,CASRHGGDSNSPLHF
TRBJ2-3,TRBV30,-,few,TGTGCCTGGAGTAGCGCGAGCGGGGATACGCAGTATTTT,CAWSSASGDTQYF
TRBJ2-3,TRBV5-8,TRBD2,few,TGTGCCAGCAGCGGCCTAGCGGGGGGGGACACAGATACGCAGTATTTT,CASSGLAGGDTDTQYF
TRBJ2-7,TRBV30,TRBD2,-,TGTGCCTGGAGTGTACAAGAGGCGGGAGGCTCCTACGAGCAGTACTTC,CAWSVQEAGGSYEQYF
TRBJ2-2,TRBV5-1,TRBD1,few,TGCGCCAGCAGCTTGGGGACAGGGAACACCGGGGAGCTGTTTTTT,CASSLGTGNTGELFF
TRBJ2-1,TRBV29-1,-,-,TGCAGCGCTTGGGCCTCAGGGAATGAGCAGTTCTTC,CSAWASGNEQFF
TRBJ2-5,TRBV5-4,-,-,TGTGCCAGCAGCTTGTCGGGTAGCGGAAGAGAGACCCAGTACTTC,CASSLSGSGRETQYF
TRBJ1-1,TRBV2,-,many,TGTGCCGGACACAGAGATATGAACACTGAAGCTTTCTTT,CAGHRDMNTEAFF
TRBJ1-5,TRBV7-2,TRBD1,-,TGTGCCAGCAGCCGGGACAGTCAGCCCCAGCATTTT,CASSRDSQPQHF
TRBJ1-2,TRBV28,TRBD1,-,TGTGCCAGCAGTCTCAACAGGGGGCTCGACACCTTC,CASSLNRGLDTF